This is a list of T cell receptor beta chains from one sample in a study of T cell responses to AZD1222 COVID-19 vaccine. Clones were sequenced by immunoSEQ multiplex PCR, and TCRdb holds only the in-frame ones, with some missing. The table lists 160,000 or so clones, 90% to 95% of them singletons, with approximately 1.5% in the top ten. The sequences come from peripheral blood, collected 28 days after the second AZD1222 dose. These receptors came from an adult who received the AZD1222 COVID-19 vaccine. CDR3s leave out the opening cysteine and the closing phenylalanine or tryptophan. Each record gives: J gene, V gene, CDR3 protein.

j_gene: TRBJ1-1
v_gene: TRBV7-9
CDR3aa: ASSLDTGRLL

j_gene: TRBJ2-7
v_gene: TRBV4-1
CDR3aa: ASSQLTGRSYEQY

j_gene: TRBJ2-1
v_gene: TRBV6-4
CDR3aa: ASSEIPTSGRRNEQF

j_gene: TRBJ1-5
v_gene: TRBV2
CDR3aa: ASRGQGQPQH

j_gene: TRBJ1-1
v_gene: TRBV10-3
CDR3aa: AISGRGSTEAF

j_gene: TRBJ2-3
v_gene: TRBV5-1
CDR3aa: ASSSTGTGTDTQY

j_gene: TRBJ1-1
v_gene: TRBV12-3/TRBV12-4
CDR3aa: ASSLTGDAF

j_gene: TRBJ1-4
v_gene: TRBV7-9
CDR3aa: ASSLAIRQFATNEKLF

j_gene: TRBJ2-5
v_gene: TRBV5-4
CDR3aa: ASSSSTSISTQY

j_gene: TRBJ1-3
v_gene: TRBV5-1
CDR3aa: ASSPGTGGNTIY

j_gene: TRBJ1-1
v_gene: TRBV3-1/TRBV3-2
CDR3aa: ASSQGVGDFEAF

j_gene: TRBJ1-5
v_gene: TRBV5-5
CDR3aa: ASSFGDSRLSRQPQH

j_gene: TRBJ1-4
v_gene: TRBV5-1
CDR3aa: ASQQGPTNEKLF

j_gene: TRBJ1-5
v_gene: TRBV19
CDR3aa: ASSAHRVYTSNQPQH

j_gene: TRBJ2-3
v_gene: TRBV5-1
CDR3aa: ASRLNTDTQY

j_gene: TRBJ2-1
v_gene: TRBV6-5
CDR3aa: ASSYSSFEQF

j_gene: TRBJ2-1
v_gene: TRBV5-1
CDR3aa: ASSLAGPSGNEQF

j_gene: TRBJ1-1
v_gene: TRBV11-2
CDR3aa: ASSDRQGMNTEAF

j_gene: TRBJ1-2
v_gene: TRBV21-1
CDR3aa: ASSKRAGTPYGYT

j_gene: TRBJ2-7
v_gene: TRBV28
CDR3aa: ASRPTSGGTYEQY

j_gene: TRBJ1-5
v_gene: TRBV19
CDR3aa: ASSIGAAGGSQPQH

j_gene: TRBJ2-1
v_gene: TRBV5-3
CDR3aa: ARSLAALRARGVAFEQF

j_gene: TRBJ1-1
v_gene: TRBV25-1
CDR3aa: ASSAYSDTEAF

j_gene: TRBJ1-5
v_gene: TRBV19
CDR3aa: ASMEDRGRNQPQH

j_gene: TRBJ2-1
v_gene: TRBV11-1
CDR3aa: ASSPRTSGYNEQF

j_gene: TRBJ1-2
v_gene: TRBV2
CDR3aa: ASSEGGVGYT

j_gene: TRBJ1-1
v_gene: TRBV27
CDR3aa: ASSRQKNTEAF

j_gene: TRBJ1-3
v_gene: TRBV7-6
CDR3aa: ASSPLADTPSGNTIY

j_gene: TRBJ1-2
v_gene: TRBV2
CDR3aa: ASSDGTNYGYT

j_gene: TRBJ1-4
v_gene: TRBV5-8
CDR3aa: ASSRRRATNEKLF

j_gene: TRBJ1-2
v_gene: TRBV15
CDR3aa: ATSRDRRISNYGYT

j_gene: TRBJ1-5
v_gene: TRBV5-5
CDR3aa: ASSVNRGSVLGQPQH

j_gene: TRBJ1-2
v_gene: TRBV6-5
CDR3aa: ANRTGAYPNYGYT

j_gene: TRBJ1-3
v_gene: TRBV18
CDR3aa: ASSPPDTHTFRAPGNTIY

j_gene: TRBJ2-7
v_gene: TRBV2
CDR3aa: ASSEWYYEQY

j_gene: TRBJ2-5
v_gene: TRBV6-5
CDR3aa: ASRRAGLETQY

j_gene: TRBJ2-7
v_gene: TRBV6-5
CDR3aa: ASRRGNFYEQY

j_gene: TRBJ2-5
v_gene: TRBV3-1/TRBV3-2
CDR3aa: ASSPRIAGGETQY

j_gene: TRBJ1-1
v_gene: TRBV12-3/TRBV12-4
CDR3aa: ASTKFGASEAF

j_gene: TRBJ2-7
v_gene: TRBV5-1
CDR3aa: ASSPQQGRMYEQY

j_gene: TRBJ2-1
v_gene: TRBV30
CDR3aa: ASRTTQRQF

j_gene: TRBJ1-2
v_gene: TRBV18
CDR3aa: ASSSLAGVYGYT

j_gene: TRBJ1-2
v_gene: TRBV6-5
CDR3aa: ASSYQDRAPYGYT

j_gene: TRBJ2-1
v_gene: TRBV6-2/TRBV6-3
CDR3aa: ASSYSVGIAAQGEQF

j_gene: TRBJ1-1
v_gene: TRBV5-4
CDR3aa: ASSPDRRYEAF

j_gene: TRBJ2-7
v_gene: TRBV4-1
CDR3aa: ASSQRPLRGYEQY

j_gene: TRBJ1-2
v_gene: TRBV7-6
CDR3aa: ASSPPSTGVEGYT

j_gene: TRBJ2-2
v_gene: TRBV19
CDR3aa: ASTQRGRISGELF

j_gene: TRBJ2-7
v_gene: TRBV6-5
CDR3aa: ASSKSTGSSYEQY

j_gene: TRBJ1-2
v_gene: TRBV11-2
CDR3aa: ASSLGYEYGYT

j_gene: TRBJ2-5
v_gene: TRBV27
CDR3aa: ASSLRTSGGLQETQY

j_gene: TRBJ1-1
v_gene: TRBV5-1
CDR3aa: ASSLSQNTEAF

j_gene: TRBJ1-5
v_gene: TRBV6-1
CDR3aa: ASSDPGTVGKQPQH

j_gene: TRBJ2-5
v_gene: TRBV9
CDR3aa: ASSPGRWEETQY

j_gene: TRBJ2-2
v_gene: TRBV4-2
CDR3aa: ASSPAGTGVNTGELF

j_gene: TRBJ2-7
v_gene: TRBV7-9
CDR3aa: ASSSTGSSYEQY

j_gene: TRBJ1-2
v_gene: TRBV7-2
CDR3aa: ASSTSNYGYT

j_gene: TRBJ2-3
v_gene: TRBV6-1
CDR3aa: ASSEAPRLAGGPWGTDTQY

j_gene: TRBJ2-5
v_gene: TRBV18
CDR3aa: ASSPRSRQETQY

j_gene: TRBJ1-5
v_gene: TRBV19
CDR3aa: ASTGQGEVGQPQH